This TCR beta chain was documented in a study of Tregs in tolerant kidney transplant recipients. General study findings and limits: Findings come from small patient numbers and require larger validation.

Using immunoSEQ multiplex PCR, the repertoire was profiled, and TCRdb retains in-frame clones only, with some absent. Of roughly 80,000 clones in the sample, roughly 90% are singletons; the top ten hold 1.6%. Recipients received nonmyeloablative bone marrow transplants from related graft donors, with transient mixed chimerism. Unstimulated regulatory T cells (CD4+CD25+CD127-), CD4+CD25- non-regulatory cells, CD4 and CD8 cells were FACS-sorted from thawed PBMCs. Concerning this clone itself: Its antigen is unknown.

This TCR derives from a human patient who received a combined kidney and bone marrow transplant. Some T cells here may be from the graft donor. Specimen: CD4+ T cells from blood (PBMCs), collected 24 months after the transplant.

CDR3 amino acids: CASSINRGWNEKLFF. The CDR3 region has the DNA TGCGCCAGCAGCATAAACAGGGGTTGGAATGAAAAACTGTTTTTT. J is TRBJ1-4 and V is TRBV5-1, with 7 bases identical to TRBD1. With 4 bases clipped from V and 5 bases from J, the junction kept 8 bases outside the gene matches. This CDR3 comprises 15 residues. The germline gives CDR1 SGHRS, CDR2 YFSETQ.